These 19 T cell receptor beta chains originate from one sample sequenced in a study of blood T cell repertoires in COVID-19. Some clones are missing from TCRdb's copy, which holds only in-frame ones; the method was immunoSEQ multiplex PCR. This table has around 370,000 clones, 88% appearing once. Specimen: peripheral blood. These receptors came from a woman aged 65 to 85 with COVID-19, enrolled during active disease.

The V and J genes are TRBV2 and TRBJ1-4; D not resolved. CDR3 size: 14 residues. CDR1 and CDR2 from the germline V gene are SNHLY and FYNNEI. V dropped 8 bases and J dropped 8 bases, with 18 bases sitting between them. CDR3 DNA: TGTGCCAGCTTCCCCGGGAGGGAGCCGGAAAAACTGTTTTTT. Protein sequence: CASFPGREPEKLFF. Supplemented by reference TRBV2 and TRBJ1-4, the full variable domain reads EPEVTQTPSHQVTQMGQEVILRCVPISNHLYFYWYRQILGQKVEFLVSFYNNEISEKSEIFDDQFSVERPDGSNFTLKIRSTKLEDSAMYFCASFPGREPEKLFFGSGTQLSVL.

The CDR3 coding sequence is TGTGCCATCAGTGGGACAGGGGTGGGCTATGGCTACACCTTC. It specifies CAISGTGVGYGYTF. J is TRBJ1-2 and V is TRBV10-3; TRBD1 agrees at 9 bases. Germline V gene lookup returns CDR1 ENHRY and CDR2 SYGVKD. CDR3 length: 14 amino acids. V shed 4 bases, J shed 4 bases, and the junction held 4 bases outside the gene matches.

This chain connects TRBV5-1 to TRBJ2-1; D remains ambiguous. V was pared by 3 bases and J by 6 bases, with 16 bases between. From germline, CDR1 is SGHRS and CDR2 YFSETQ. This CDR3 spans 15 amino acids. CDR3 coding DNA: TGCGCCAGCAGCTCCACCCCTGACCGAGGCAATGAGCAGTTCTTC. Its protein is CASSSTPDRGNEQFF.

The genes are TRBV6-4 and TRBJ1-6; 9 bases match TRBD1. The CDR3 is 15 amino acids. Unmatched junction bases numbered 11, after V lost 6 bases and J lost 11 bases. CDR1 is MRHNA and CDR2 is SNTAGT in the germline V gene. CDR3 DNA: TGTGCCAGCAGCCTCGCCGGGACAGGGTTGACACCCCTCCACTTT. Translated, it gives CASSLAGTGLTPLHF.

J is TRBJ1-1 and V is TRBV28, with D possibly TRBD1 on 5 matching bases. Germline V lookup: CDR1 MDHEN, CDR2 SYDVKM. This CDR3 comprises 13 residues. The V and J ends lost 5 bases and 1 base respectively, with 8 bases between them. As DNA, the CDR3 is TGTGCCAGCAGTCGAGGACAGAACACTGAAGCTTTCTTT. This translates into CASSRGQNTEAFF.

The chain links TRBV4-1 to TRBJ1-6; unclear D gene. CDR3 size: 16 residues. Germline CDR1 reads MGHRA; CDR2 reads YSYEKL. Trimming left V 4 bases short and J 7 bases short, with 17 bases between. CDR3 sequence (DNA): TGCGCCAGCAGCCCGACATTACCCCGAGGGAATTCACCCCTCCACTTT. Translation gives CASSPTLPRGNSPLHF.

J is TRBJ2-2 and V is TRBV27; D gene unclear. Per the germline V gene, CDR1 is MNHEY and CDR2 is SMNVEV (reference sequence). The CDR3 covers 14 residues. Trimming took off 5 bases at V and 7 bases at J, with 14 bases between the two ends. The CDR3 loop is CASSSPMRGGELFF. CDR3 bases: TGTGCCAGCAGTAGCCCCATGCGAGGCGGGGAGCTGTTTTTT.

This clone has a handful of counts. This sequence joins TRBV7-8 and TRBJ1-1; no clear D. CDR3 length: 14 residues. Germline V gene sequence: CDR1 SGHVS, CDR2 FQNEAQ. V was clipped by 2 bases and J by 1 base, with 8 bases between them. The CDR3 nucleotides are TGTGCCAGCAGCTTAACGGAGGCGAACACTGAAGCTTTCTTT. Amino acid sequence: CASSLTEANTEAFF.

V gene TRBV10-3 combines with J gene TRBJ2-7; 7 nucleotides align to TRBD1. This CDR3 has 15 residues. CDR1 ENHRY and CDR2 SYGVKD come from the germline V gene. The V gene end was trimmed by 6 bases and the J gene end by 3 bases; junction bases not matched to a gene: 11. CDR3: CAISGTDRSIYEQYF. As DNA, the CDR3 is TGTGCCATCAGCGGGACAGACCGTTCTATCTACGAGCAGTACTTC.

The chain uses TRBV6-5 and TRBJ1-1, with D maybe TRBD1 (5 bases). The germline gives CDR1 MNHEY, CDR2 SVGAGI. V gave up 6 bases and J gave up 5 bases, with 13 bases separating them. The CDR3 has 13 residues. As DNA, the CDR3 is TGTGCCAGCAGCTCAGCGGAGGGGACTGAAGCTTTCTTT. Amino acid sequence: CASSSAEGTEAFF.

This chain links TRBV7-9 with TRBJ1-1; 9 bases match TRBD1. V shed 5 bases and J 0 bases; nucleotides not matched to a gene: 7. This CDR3 contains 16 residues. Germline values: CDR1 SEHNR, CDR2 FQNEAQ (reference sequence). The CDR3 DNA follows: TGTGCCAGCAGCCCCGAGGGGACAGGGATGAACACTGAAGCTTTCTTT. Residues: CASSPEGTGMNTEAFF. Variable domain in full (rest from reference TRBV7-9 and TRBJ1-1): DTGVSQNPRHKITKRGQNVTFRCDPISEHNRLYWYRQTLGQGPEFLTYFQNEAQLEKSRLLSDRFSAERPKGSFSTLEIQRTEQGDSAMYLCASSPEGTGMNTEAFFGQGTRLTVV.

A remark on this clone: The same CDR3 can be traced to other DNA sequences in this sample. The genes are TRBV5-1 and TRBJ1-1; 8 positions agree with TRBD1. The CDR3 extends over 13 amino acids. The J segment lost 5 bases and the V segment lost 4 bases, leaving 4 bases of the junction unmatched. The germline V gene encodes CDR1 SGHRS and CDR2 YFSETQ. As DNA, the CDR3 is TGCGCCAGCAGCCCACAGGGGGATACTGAAGCTTTCTTT. Its translation is CASSPQGDTEAFF.

The J gene is TRBJ1-2, the V gene TRBV6-1; perhaps TRBD1 as D (5 bases). Germline lookup yields CDR1 MNHNS and CDR2 SASEGT. Trimming took off 2 bases at V and 8 bases at J, with 24 bases between the two ends. CDR3 size: 17 residues. Written as DNA, the CDR3 is TGTGCCAGCAGTGAATCCGACCGGCGGGGGGTTGTGGTCGGCTACACCTTC. It translates to CASSESDRRGVVVGYTF.

The J gene is TRBJ1-3, the V gene TRBV7-2; no clear D gene. Trimming pared 6 bases from V and 1 base from J, leaving 7 bases between. CDR1 is SGHTA and CDR2 is FQGNSA in the germline V gene. The CDR3 contains 13 residues. The CDR3 is CASRSFSGNTIYF. The CDR3 region has the DNA TGTGCCAGCAGATCGTTTTCTGGAAACACCATATATTTT.

J is TRBJ2-5 and V is TRBV12-5; D is uncertain. This CDR3 contains 12 residues. V shed 4 bases and J shed 5 bases, with 8 bases lying between them. The germline V gene has CDR1 LGHNT and CDR2 FRNRAP. The CDR3: CASGSLAETQYF. DNA of the CDR3: TGTGCTAGTGGTTCCTTAGCCGAGACCCAGTACTTC. The variable domain in full, completed from reference TRBV12-5 and TRBJ2-5, reads DARVTQTPRHKVTEMGQEVTMRCQPILGHNTVFWYRQTMMQGLELLAYFRNRAPLDDSGMPKDRFSAEMPDATLATLKIQPSEPRDSAVYFCASGSLAETQYFGPGTRLLVL.

The rearrangement joins TRBV4-3 to TRBJ2-7; D may be TRBD1 (6 bases). The CDR3 spans 15 residues. The V and J ends lost 4 bases and 0 bases respectively, with 13 bases between them. CDR1 is LGHNA and CDR2 is YSLEER in the germline V gene. The CDR3 nucleotides read TGCGCCAGCAGCCCCGGCAGGGGAAGCTCCTACGAGCAGTACTTC. Translation gives CASSPGRGSSYEQYF.

The chain couples TRBV9 to TRBJ1-1; D not certain. The CDR3 has 13 amino acids. V was trimmed by 0 bases and J by 1 base, leaving 4 bases between them. Germline assignment: CDR1 SGDLS and CDR2 YYNGEE. CDR3 sequence (DNA): TGTGCCAGCAGCGTAGCCTGGAACACTGAAGCTTTCTTT. Amino acid sequence: CASSVAWNTEAFF.

This clone has a handful of counts. Additional DNA sequences in this sample encode the identical CDR3. The chain links TRBV5-1 to TRBJ2-3; possible D gene TRBD1, 6 bases. The CDR3 extends over 14 amino acids. Deletions cut 0 bases from V and 1 base from J, with 6 bases between. Germline V lookup: CDR1 SGHRS, CDR2 YFSETQ. The CDR3 sequence: CASSLEGGTDTQYF. CDR3 DNA sequence: TGCGCCAGCAGCTTGGAGGGGGGCACAGATACGCAGTATTTT.

The V and J genes are TRBV5-1 and TRBJ2-7; no reliable D call. Trimming shortened V by 3 bases and J by 1 base, and 8 bases separated the two germline ends. Germline V CDR1 and CDR2: SGHRS, YFSETQ. The CDR3 extends over 13 amino acids. In nucleotides, the CDR3 is TGCGCCAGCAGCTATCAGTCATCCTACGAGCAGTACTTC. This sequence encodes CASSYQSSYEQYF. Looking up the rest from reference TRBV5-1 and TRBJ2-7 gives the full variable domain: KAGVTQTPRYLIKTRGQQVTLSCSPISGHRSVSWYQQTPGQGLQFLFEYFSETQRNKGNFPGRFSGRQFSNSRSEMNVSTLELGDSALYLCASSYQSSYEQYFGPGTRLTVT.